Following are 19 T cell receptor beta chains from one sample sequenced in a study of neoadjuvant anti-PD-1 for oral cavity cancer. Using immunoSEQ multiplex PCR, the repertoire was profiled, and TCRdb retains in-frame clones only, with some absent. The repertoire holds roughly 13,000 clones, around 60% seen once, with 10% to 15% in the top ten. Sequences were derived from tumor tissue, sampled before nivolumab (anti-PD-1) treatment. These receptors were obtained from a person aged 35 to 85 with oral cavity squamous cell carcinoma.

This CDR3 is CASSVDRKDEQYF. The CDR3, as DNA: TGTGCCAGTAGTGTCGACAGGAAAGACGAGCAGTACTTC. The genes are TRBV19 and TRBJ2-7, with a weak D call TRBD1 (6 bases). This CDR3 comprises 13 residues. V was cut by 5 bases and J by 5 bases, with 13 bases left in between. Germline V gene sequence: CDR1 LNHDA, CDR2 SQIVND (reference sequence). The full variable domain, with the rest looked up from reference TRBV19 and TRBJ2-7, is DGGITQSPKYLFRKEGQNVTLSCEQNLNHDAMYWYRQDPGQGLRLIYYSQIVNDFQKGDIAEGYSVSREKKESFPLTVTSAQKNPTAFYLCASSVDRKDEQYFGPGTRLTVT.

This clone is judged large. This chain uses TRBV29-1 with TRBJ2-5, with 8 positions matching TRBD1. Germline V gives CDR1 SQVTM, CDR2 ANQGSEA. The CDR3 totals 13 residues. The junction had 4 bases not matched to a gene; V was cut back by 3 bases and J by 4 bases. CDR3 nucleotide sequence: TGCAGCGTTGATCCGCAGGGGGCAGAGACCCAGTACTTC. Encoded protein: CSVDPQGAETQYF.

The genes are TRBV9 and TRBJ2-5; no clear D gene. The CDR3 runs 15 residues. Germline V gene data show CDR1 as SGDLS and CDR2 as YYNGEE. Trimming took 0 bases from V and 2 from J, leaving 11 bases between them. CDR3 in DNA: TGTGCCAGCAGCGTAGGGGGTGCCCTTCAAGAGACCCAGTACTTC. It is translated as CASSVGGALQETQYF. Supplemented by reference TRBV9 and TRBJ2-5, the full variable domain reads DSGVTQTPKHLITATGQRVTLRCSPRSGDLSVYWYQQSLDQGLQFLIQYYNGEERAKGNILERFSAQQFPDLHSELNLSSLELGDSALYFCASSVGGALQETQYFGPGTRLLVL.

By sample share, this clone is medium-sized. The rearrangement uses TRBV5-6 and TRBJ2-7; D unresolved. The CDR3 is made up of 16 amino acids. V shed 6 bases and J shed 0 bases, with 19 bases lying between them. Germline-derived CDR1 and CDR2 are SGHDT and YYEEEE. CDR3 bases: TGTGCCAGCACCTTACGAGGACGGCTGATCTCCTACGAGCAGTACTTC. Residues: CASTLRGRLISYEQYF.

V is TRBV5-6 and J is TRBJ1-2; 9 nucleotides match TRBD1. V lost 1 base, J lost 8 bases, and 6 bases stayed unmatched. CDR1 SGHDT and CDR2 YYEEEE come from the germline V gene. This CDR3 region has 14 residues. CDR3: CASSLQQGAEGYTF. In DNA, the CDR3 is TGTGCCAGCAGCTTGCAACAGGGGGCTGAGGGCTACACCTTC.

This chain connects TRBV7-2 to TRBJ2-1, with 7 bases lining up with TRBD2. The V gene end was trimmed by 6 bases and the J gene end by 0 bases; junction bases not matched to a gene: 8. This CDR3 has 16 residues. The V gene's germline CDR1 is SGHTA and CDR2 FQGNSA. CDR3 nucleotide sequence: TGTGCCAGCAGTTCCCGGGGCGGGAGCTCCTACAATGAGCAGTTCTTC. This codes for CASSSRGGSSYNEQFF.

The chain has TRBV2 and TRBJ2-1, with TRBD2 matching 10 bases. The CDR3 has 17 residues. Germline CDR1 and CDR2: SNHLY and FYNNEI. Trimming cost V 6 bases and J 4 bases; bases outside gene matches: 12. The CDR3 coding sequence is TGTGCCAGCAGGAACCTCCGGACTAGCGGTATTTACAATGAGCAGTTCTTC. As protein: CASRNLRTSGIYNEQFF. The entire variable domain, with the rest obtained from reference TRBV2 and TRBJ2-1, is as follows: EPEVTQTPSHQVTQMGQEVILRCVPISNHLYFYWYRQILGQKVEFLVSFYNNEISEKSEIFDDQFSVERPDGSNFTLKIRSTKLEDSAMYFCASRNLRTSGIYNEQFFGPGTRLTVL.

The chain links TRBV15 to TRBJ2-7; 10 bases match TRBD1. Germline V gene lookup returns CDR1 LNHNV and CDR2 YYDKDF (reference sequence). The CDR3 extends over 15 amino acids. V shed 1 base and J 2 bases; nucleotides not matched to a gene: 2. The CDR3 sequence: CATSRGTGGTYEQYF. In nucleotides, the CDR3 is TGTGCCACCAGCAGAGGGACAGGGGGGACCTACGAGCAGTACTTC. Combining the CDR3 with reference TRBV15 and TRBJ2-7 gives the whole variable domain DAMVIQNPRYQVTQFGKPVTLSCSQTLNHNVMYWYQQKSSQAPKLLFHYYDKDFNNEADTPDNFQSRRPNTSFCFLDIRSPGLGDTAMYLCATSRGTGGTYEQYFGPGTRLTVT.

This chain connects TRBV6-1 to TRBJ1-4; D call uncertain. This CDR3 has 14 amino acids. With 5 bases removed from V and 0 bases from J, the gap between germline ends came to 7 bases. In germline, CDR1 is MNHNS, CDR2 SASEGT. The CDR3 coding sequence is TGTGCCAGCAGTAGACAAGCAACTAATGAAAAACTGTTTTTT. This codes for CASSRQATNEKLFF.

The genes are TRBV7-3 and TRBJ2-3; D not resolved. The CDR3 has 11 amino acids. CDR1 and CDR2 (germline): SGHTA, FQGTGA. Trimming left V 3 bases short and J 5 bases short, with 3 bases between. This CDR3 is CASSFGDTQYF. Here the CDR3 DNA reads TGTGCCAGCAGCTTCGGAGATACGCAGTATTTT.

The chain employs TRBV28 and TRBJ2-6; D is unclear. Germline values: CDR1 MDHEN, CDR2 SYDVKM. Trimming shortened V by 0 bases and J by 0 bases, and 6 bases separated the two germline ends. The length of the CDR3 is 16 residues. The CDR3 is CASSLWESSGANVLTF. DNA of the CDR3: TGTGCCAGCAGTTTATGGGAGAGCTCTGGGGCCAACGTCCTGACTTTC.

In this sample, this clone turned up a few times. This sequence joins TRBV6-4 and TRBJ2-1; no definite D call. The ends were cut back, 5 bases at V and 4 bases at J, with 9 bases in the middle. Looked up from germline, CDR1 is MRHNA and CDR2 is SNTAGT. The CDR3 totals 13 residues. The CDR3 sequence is CASSSTPYNEQFF. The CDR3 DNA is TGTGCCAGCAGTTCTACCCCTTACAATGAGCAGTTCTTC.

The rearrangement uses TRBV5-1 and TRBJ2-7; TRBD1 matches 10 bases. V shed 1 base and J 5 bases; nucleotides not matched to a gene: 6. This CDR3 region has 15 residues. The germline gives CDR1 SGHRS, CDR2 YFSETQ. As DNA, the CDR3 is TGCGCCAGCAGCTTGACGGGACAGGGGCGCAACGAGCAGTACTTC. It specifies CASSLTGQGRNEQYF.

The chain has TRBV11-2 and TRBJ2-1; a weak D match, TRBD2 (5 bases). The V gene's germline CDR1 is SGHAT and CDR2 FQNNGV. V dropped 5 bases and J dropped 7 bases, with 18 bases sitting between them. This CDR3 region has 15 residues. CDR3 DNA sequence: TGTGCCAGCAGCGCCGGATTAAACACGGGGAATGAGCAGTTCTTC. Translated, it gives CASSAGLNTGNEQFF.

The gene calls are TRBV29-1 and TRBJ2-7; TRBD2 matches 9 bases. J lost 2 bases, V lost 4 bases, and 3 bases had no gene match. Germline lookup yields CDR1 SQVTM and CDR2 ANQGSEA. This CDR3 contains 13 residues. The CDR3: CSVVAGGPYEQYF. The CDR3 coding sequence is TGCAGCGTTGTGGCGGGGGGGCCCTACGAGCAGTACTTC.

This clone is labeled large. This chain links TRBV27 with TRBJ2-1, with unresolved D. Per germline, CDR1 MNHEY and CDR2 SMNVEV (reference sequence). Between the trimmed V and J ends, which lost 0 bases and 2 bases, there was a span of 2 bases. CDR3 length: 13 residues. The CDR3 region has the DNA TGTGCCAGCAGTTTATCAGCCTACAATGAGCAGTTCTTC. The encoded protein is CASSLSAYNEQFF.

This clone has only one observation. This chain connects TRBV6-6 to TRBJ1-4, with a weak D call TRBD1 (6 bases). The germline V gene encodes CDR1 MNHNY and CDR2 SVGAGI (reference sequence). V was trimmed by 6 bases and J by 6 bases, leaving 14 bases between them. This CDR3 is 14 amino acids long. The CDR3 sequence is CASRTGPGDEKLFF. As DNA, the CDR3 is TGTGCCAGCAGGACAGGCCCCGGGGATGAAAAACTGTTTTTT.

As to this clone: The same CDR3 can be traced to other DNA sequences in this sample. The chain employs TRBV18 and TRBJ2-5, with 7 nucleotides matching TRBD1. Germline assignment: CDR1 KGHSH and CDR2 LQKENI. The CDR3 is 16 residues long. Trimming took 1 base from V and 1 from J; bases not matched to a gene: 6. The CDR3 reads CASSPLRTGAQETQYF. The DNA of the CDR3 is TGTGCCAGCTCACCACTGAGGACAGGAGCCCAAGAGACCCAGTACTTC.

The CDR3 DNA sequence: TGTGCCTGGACGTCAGGGGGAGACTACGAGCAGTACTTC. Its protein product is CAWTSGGDYEQYF. The chain is built from TRBV30 and TRBJ2-7; 7 bases map to TRBD1. Trimming at V came to 4 bases and at J to 3 bases, leaving 6 bases not matched to a gene. CDR1 GTSNPN and CDR2 SVGIG come from the germline V gene (reference sequence). The CDR3 is made up of 13 amino acids.